Detailed here is one T cell receptor beta chain. The CDR3 consists of 13 residues. V lost 5 bases, J lost 3 bases, and 11 bases lay in between. Germline CDR1 reads MNHEY; CDR2 reads SVGAGI. This sample is drawn from a study of blood T cell repertoires in COVID-19. Study overall: T cells, B-cell-depleted T cells, or PBMCs supplied cDNA or gDNA.

During the 2 weeks before they entered the study, exposed participants had met someone with a PCR-confirmed or clinician-diagnosed COVID-19 case. TCRdb keeps only in-frame clones here, not all; method: immunoSEQ multiplex PCR. The repertoire holds about 280,000 clones, with approximately 80% as singletons. This receptor was obtained from a middle-aged man who had been exposed to COVID-19. V gene TRBV6-5 combines with J gene TRBJ2-7; tentatively, D is TRBD1 (5 bases). Source material: PBMCs or T cells enriched from blood (not recorded which). CDR3 residues: CASSRQMSYEQYF. CDR3 sequence (DNA): TGTGCCAGCAGTCGACAGATGAGCTACGAGCAGTACTTC.